This T cell receptor beta chain was sequenced for a study of molecular identifiers for immune sequencing clone quantification. Study details: Replicate runs used RNA from approximately 20,000 or 100,000 naive CD8 cells, which was split five ways into aliquots, and four of those aliquots were then sequenced.

From the PCR reads, TCRdb called clonotypes with MiXCR, one entry per CDR3 protein. The table has about 630,000 distinct CDR3 sequences, about 25% seen once; the top ten hold about 0.84%. This clonotype was detected a few times. CD8+CD4-CCR7+CD45RA+ cells were sorted as naive CD8 T cells. This CDR3 has 16 amino acids. CDR1 is SGDLS and CDR2 is YYNGEE in the germline V gene. V shed 2 bases and J 5 bases; nucleotides not matched to a gene: 8. The receptor's source is a human donor in good health. Some libraries in this study had Jurkat cell RNA spiked in. The genes are TRBV9 and TRBJ2-2; TRBD2 aligns across 8 bases. Sequenced sample: naive CD8+ T cells from blood, with Jurkat cell RNA spiked in. Subset defined: FACS-sorted CD8+CD4-CCR7+CD45RA+ naive T cells. The CDR3, as DNA: TGTGCCAGCAGCGTGTGGGCTAGCGGGCAGACCGGGGAGCTGTTTTTT. Translating it yields CASSVWASGQTGELFF.